A selection of T cell receptor beta chains follows, all from one sample in a study of T cells in Graves' hyperthyroidism and ophthalmopathy. TCRdb used MiXCR to reprocess the multiplex PCR reads, holding one entry per CDR3 protein. Among roughly 740,000 distinct CDR3 sequences, around 17% were seen once, and the ten largest hold roughly 8%. The sample comprised blood. These receptors were obtained from a young man with Graves' hyperthyroidism. Each CDR3 is given with its conserved first and last residue.

TRBV7-9	TRBJ2-1	CASSLATSGGSLYEQFF
TRBV11-2	TRBJ2-3	CASRGPTDTQYF
TRBV27	TRBJ1-1	CASSLLWTGKTEAFF
TRBV30	TRBJ1-6	CAWSLSYNSPLHF
TRBV3-1	TRBJ2-7	CASSQGTGADSYEQYF
TRBV12-3/TRBV12-4	TRBJ2-3	CASNPGGGDTQYF
TRBV18	TRBJ2-7	CASSPEQDSYEQYF
TRBV7-9	TRBJ2-7	CASSLSTGGLYEQYF
TRBV28	TRBJ2-7	CASSFTSGRSEQYF
TRBV10-3	TRBJ1-5	CAISARSETNQPQHF
TRBV2	TRBJ2-7	CASSDQDYEQYF
TRBV3-1	TRBJ2-7	CASSQVQRSSYEQYF
TRBV29-1	TRBJ2-5	CSVAGTLETQYF
TRBV29-1	TRBJ2-7	CSVEETGGRVYEQYF
TRBV10-3	TRBJ1-1	CAISEKNQGAEKAFF
TRBV6-2/TRBV6-3	TRBJ2-7	CASSYNRGAYEQYF
TRBV12-3/TRBV12-4	TRBJ2-7	CASSLVLTYEQYF
TRBV30	TRBJ2-3	CAWSRMGGTDTQYF
TRBV2	TRBJ2-1	CASSEDRHNEQFF
TRBV12-3/TRBV12-4	TRBJ1-1	CASSRGVGEAFF
TRBV6-5	TRBJ1-2	CASSYRGKDGYTF
TRBV4-1	TRBJ2-5	CASSQRYQETQYF
TRBV6-1	TRBJ2-1	CASSDLSGRWNNEQFF
TRBV7-2	TRBJ2-1	CASGTGVVHEQFF
TRBV5-1	TRBJ2-1	CASSNRTSGGEQFF
TRBV12-3/TRBV12-4	TRBJ2-1	CASSEPLPGQGFF
TRBV3-1	TRBJ2-3	CASSQDGGDTQYF
TRBV2	TRBJ2-7	CASSPIAGHSYEQYF
TRBV3-1	TRBJ2-3	CASSQDPGRVTDTQYF
TRBV20-1	TRBJ2-3	CSARRGGGTDTQYF
TRBV6-2/TRBV6-3	TRBJ1-2	CASSRGRTLYGYTF
TRBV20-1	TRBJ2-1	CSAGMGRGTYNEQFF
TRBV2	TRBJ2-1	CASSETGEGSGSIDEQFF
TRBV20-1	TRBJ2-2	CSARYTGTTSTGELFF
TRBV5-1	TRBJ1-1	CASSWGAGMNTEAFF
TRBV20-1	TRBJ2-7	CSARDYSYEQYF
TRBV28	TRBJ2-1	CASTSTVRGEQFF
TRBV7-8	TRBJ2-1	CASSRVAGGVPNEQFF
TRBV4-1	TRBJ1-1	CASSQDDGNTEAFF